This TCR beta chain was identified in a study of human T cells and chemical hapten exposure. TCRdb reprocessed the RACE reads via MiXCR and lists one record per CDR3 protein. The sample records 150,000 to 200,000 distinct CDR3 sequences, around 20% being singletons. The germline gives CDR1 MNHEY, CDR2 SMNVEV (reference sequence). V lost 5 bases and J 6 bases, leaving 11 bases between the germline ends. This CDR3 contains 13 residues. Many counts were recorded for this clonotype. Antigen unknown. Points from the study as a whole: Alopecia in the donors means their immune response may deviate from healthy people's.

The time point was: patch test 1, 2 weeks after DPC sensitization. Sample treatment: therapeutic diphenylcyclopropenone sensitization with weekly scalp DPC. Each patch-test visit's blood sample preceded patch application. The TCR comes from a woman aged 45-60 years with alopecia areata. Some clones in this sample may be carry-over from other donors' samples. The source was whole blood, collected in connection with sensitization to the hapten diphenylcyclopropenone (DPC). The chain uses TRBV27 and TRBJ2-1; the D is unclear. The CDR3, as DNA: TGTGCCAGCAGTCCGGCCCCCTTCAATGAGCAGTTCTTC. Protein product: CASSPAPFNEQFF.